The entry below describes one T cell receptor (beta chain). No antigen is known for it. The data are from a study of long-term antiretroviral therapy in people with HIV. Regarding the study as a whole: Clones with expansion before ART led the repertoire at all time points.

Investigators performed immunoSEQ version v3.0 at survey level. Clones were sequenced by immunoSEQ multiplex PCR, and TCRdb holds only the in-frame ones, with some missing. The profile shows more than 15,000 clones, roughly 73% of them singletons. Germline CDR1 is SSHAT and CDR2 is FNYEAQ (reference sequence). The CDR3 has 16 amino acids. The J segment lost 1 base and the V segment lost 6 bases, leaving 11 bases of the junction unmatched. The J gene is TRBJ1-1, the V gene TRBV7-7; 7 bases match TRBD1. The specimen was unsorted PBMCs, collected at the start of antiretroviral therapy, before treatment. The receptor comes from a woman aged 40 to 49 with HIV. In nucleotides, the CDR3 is TGTGCCAGCAGGAGAACCAGACAGGGTTCGAACACTGAAGCTTTCTTT. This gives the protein CASRRTRQGSNTEAFF.